What follows are 20 T cell receptor beta chains derived from one specimen sequenced in a study of spatial heterogeneity in lung cancer. Time point indicated: sample taken at primary tumor resection. From tumor, nontumor lung or frozen PBMC, whole RNA was taken unsorted for sequencing. TCRdb called the 5' RACE reads again in MiXCR, with one record for every CDR3 protein. The sample consists of some 28,000 distinct CDR3 sequences, approximately 8.4% of them appearing once. The material sequenced was PBMCs, taken at surgery. Every receptor here comes from a female donor with early-stage non-small cell lung cancer.

This clonotype was seen at least ten times. The CDR3 nucleotides read TGTGCCAGCAGTTTCAGGGTTAATCAGCCCCAGCATTTT. Translating it yields CASSFRVNQPQHF. The genes are TRBV27 and TRBJ1-5; D is possibly TRBD1 (5 bases). CDR3 length equals 13 residues. Trimming took 3 bases from V and 4 from J, leaving 7 bases between them. Per germline, CDR1 MNHEY and CDR2 SMNVEV (reference sequence).

The chain couples TRBV7-3 to TRBJ2-3; TRBD1 is a possible D gene (5 bases). The CDR3 sequence is 15 residues long. V gave up 5 bases and J gave up 3 bases, with 15 bases separating them. CDR1 and CDR2 (germline): SGHTA, FQGTGA. The CDR3 is CASSQAGFRTDTQYF. The CDR3 DNA reads TGTGCCAGCAGCCAAGCAGGGTTTCGAACAGATACGCAGTATTTT.

This clonotype was detected a few times. The DNA of the CDR3 is TGTGCCAGCAGCATACAGGTCCATGATTTCTTCGAGCAGTACGTC. As protein: CASSIQVHDFFEQYV. This chain links TRBV21-1 with TRBJ2-7; the listed D gene, TRBD1, was not tested against the DNA. TRBV21-1 is reported as a pseudogene. The CDR3 totals 15 residues.

This clonotype was counted many times. This chain uses TRBV6-6 with TRBJ1-1; D is unclear. The CDR3 spans 16 residues. CDR1 is MNHNY, CDR2 SVGAGI, per germline (reference sequence). Deletions cut 2 bases from V and 1 base from J, with 14 bases between. In DNA form, the CDR3 reads TGTGCCAGCAGTTACCCACGACATGTTAAGAACACTGAAGCTTTCTTT. Translation gives CASSYPRHVKNTEAFF.

This clonotype was recorded at least ten times. This chain joins TRBV5-1 and TRBJ1-1; D not certain. Between the trimmed V and J ends, which lost 4 bases and 10 bases, there was a span of 20 bases. CDR3 length: 14 amino acids. Germline CDR1 SGHRS, CDR2 YFSETQ. The CDR3: CASSPQSARQVAFF. CDR3 nucleotide sequence: TGCGCCAGCAGCCCCCAATCGGCCCGCCAGGTAGCTTTCTTT.

This clonotype appeared many times. V usage is TRBV28 and J usage is TRBJ1-5; D remains unclear. The CDR3 is 17 amino acids. V was cut by 7 bases and J by 2 bases, with 21 bases left in between. CDR1 MDHEN and CDR2 SYDVKM come from the germline V gene. CDR3 protein: CASTMAGSLSGNQPQHF. The CDR3 DNA reads TGTGCCAGCACCATGGCGGGCAGTTTATCCGGCAATCAGCCCCAGCATTTT.

This clonotype has at least ten counts. V usage is TRBV7-9 and J usage is TRBJ1-5; D gene unclear. The CDR3 sequence is 14 residues long. Germline CDR1 is SEHNR and CDR2 is FQNEAQ (reference sequence). The ends were cut back, 3 bases at V and 4 bases at J, with 10 bases in the middle. The CDR3 nucleotides are TGTGCCAGCAGCTTCGAGGGAGGAAATCAGCCCCAGCATTTT. It is translated as CASSFEGGNQPQHF.

This clonotype was recorded many times. The genes are TRBV20-1 and TRBJ1-1; D not certain. Trimming removed 2 bases from V and 1 base from J, with 5 bases in between. The CDR3 is 12 residues long. Germline CDR1 reads DFQATT; CDR2 reads SNEGSKA (reference sequence). The CDR3 reads CSARSPNTEAFF. CDR3 in DNA: TGCAGTGCTAGATCCCCGAACACTGAAGCTTTCTTT.

This clonotype appeared a few times. The chain has TRBV18 and TRBJ1-4, with TRBD1 matching 7 bases. The CDR3 covers 15 residues. V lost 1 base to trimming and J lost 7 bases; unmatched junction nucleotides: 6. The V gene's germline CDR1 is KGHSH and CDR2 LQKENI. CDR3 bases: TGTGCCAGCTCACCACGACAGGGTGACGGTGAAAAACTGTTTTTT. Protein product: CASSPRQGDGEKLFF.

This clonotype has at least ten counts. The chain recombines TRBV25-1 with TRBJ2-2; 8 positions agree with TRBD1. The junction had 4 bases not matched to a gene; V was cut back by 2 bases and J by 8 bases. Germline V gives CDR1 MGHDK, CDR2 SYGVNS. The CDR3 has 14 residues. In nucleotides, the CDR3 is TGTGCCAGCAGTGAAACAGGGGGATCAGGGGAGCTGTTTTTT. Amino acid sequence: CASSETGGSGELFF.

This clonotype was seen at least ten times. The gene calls are TRBV12-3 or TRBV12-4 and TRBJ2-4; 8 positions agree with TRBD2. V lost 6 bases and J lost 5; bases outside the gene matches: 9. The CDR3 extends over 15 amino acids. The CDR3 spells CASSLGVAGQNIQYF. DNA of the CDR3: TGTGCCAGCAGCCTGGGGGTAGCGGGACAAAACATTCAGTACTTC.

This clonotype was recorded at least ten times. The chain has TRBV19 and TRBJ1-5; a possible D gene is TRBD1 (6 bases). The germline V and J ends were trimmed by 5 bases and 3 bases, with 14 bases remaining between them. Germline CDR1 reads LNHDA; CDR2 reads SQIVND (reference sequence). The CDR3 runs to 15 residues. The CDR3 loop reads CASSPRGGNNQPQHF. CDR3 bases: TGTGCCAGTAGTCCTCGTGGGGGCAACAATCAGCCCCAGCATTTT. Drawing the rest from reference TRBV19 and TRBJ1-5, the complete variable domain is DGGITQSPKYLFRKEGQNVTLSCEQNLNHDAMYWYRQDPGQGLRLIYYSQIVNDFQKGDIAEGYSVSREKKESFPLTVTSAQKNPTAFYLCASSPRGGNNQPQHFGDGTRLSIL.

This clonotype was seen at least ten times. The V and J genes are TRBV9 and TRBJ1-2; D is perhaps TRBD1 (6 bases). The V end lost 2 bases, the J end lost 0 bases, and 23 bases lay between the germline ends. CDR3 length equals 19 residues. Germline V gene data show CDR1 as SGDLS and CDR2 as YYNGEE. DNA for the CDR3: TGTGCCAGCAGCGTTCTCTCCTACAGGGACCCCAAAGCTAACTATGGCTACACCTTC. This gives the protein CASSVLSYRDPKANYGYTF. The whole variable domain, filled in from reference TRBV9 and TRBJ1-2, reads DSGVTQTPKHLITATGQRVTLRCSPRSGDLSVYWYQQSLDQGLQFLIQYYNGEERAKGNILERFSAQQFPDLHSELNLSSLELGDSALYFCASSVLSYRDPKANYGYTFGSGTRLTVV.

This chain joins TRBV7-2 and TRBJ2-5, with D maybe TRBD2 (6 bases). The germline V gene encodes CDR1 SGHTA and CDR2 FQGNSA. Trimming took 5 bases from V and 7 from J, leaving 20 bases between them. The CDR3 is made up of 15 amino acids. DNA for the CDR3: TGTGCCAGCAGCCTCACCCCGGGACTCGGCGGGACCCAGTACTTC. Its protein product is CASSLTPGLGGTQYF.

This clonotype was counted ten times or more. The chain combines TRBV7-8 with TRBJ1-3; TRBD1 aligns across 8 bases. The CDR3 extends over 16 amino acids. Germline V gives CDR1 SGHVS, CDR2 FQNEAQ. V shed 10 bases and J 3 bases; nucleotides not matched to a gene: 14. Written as DNA, the CDR3 is TGTGCCACCTCTCGGGACAGGACAATGCGTGGAAACACCATATATTTT. This translates into CATSRDRTMRGNTIYF.

This clonotype was seen ten or more times. The V call is TRBV6-2 or TRBV6-3, the J call TRBJ2-1; D not resolved. Trimming removed 1 base at V and 8 bases at J, with 3 bases between. This CDR3 comprises 11 residues. The germline gives CDR1 MNHEY, CDR2 SVGEGT. In DNA form, the CDR3 reads TGTGCCAGCAGTTACTTCCATGAGCAGTTCTTC. As protein: CASSYFHEQFF.

This clonotype came up many times. The V and J genes are TRBV19 and TRBJ2-2; no clear D gene. Deletions cut 6 bases from V and 1 base from J, with 15 bases between. The CDR3 runs 16 residues. CDR1 LNHDA and CDR2 SQIVND come from the germline V gene (reference sequence). CDR3 DNA: TGTGCCAGTAGGGCTATCTGGCAGAAGAACACCGGGGAGCTGTTTTTT. It is translated as CASRAIWQKNTGELFF.

Relative to its sample, this clonotype is medium-sized (0.01 to 0.1%). V and J are TRBV6-2 or TRBV6-3 and TRBJ2-1; D unresolved. This CDR3 region has 14 residues. CDR1 and CDR2 (germline): MNHEY, SVGEGT. V lost 6 bases and J lost 6, with 15 bases in between. The CDR3 protein is CASSPYWSINEQFF. In nucleotides, the CDR3 is TGTGCCAGCAGCCCCTACTGGTCAATCAATGAGCAGTTCTTC.

This clonotype was seen many times. The chain carries TRBV29-1 and TRBJ2-7; D uncertain. Trimming stripped 4 bases from V and 5 bases from J, with 12 bases between. Germline V gene lookup returns CDR1 SQVTM and CDR2 ANQGSEA. The CDR3 is 12 residues long. The DNA of the CDR3 is TGCAGCGTTGTCGAGTTCCTAAACGAGCAGTACTTC. It yields the protein CSVVEFLNEQYF.

This clonotype appeared many times. This rearrangement joins TRBV10-3 to TRBJ2-1, with 8 bases fitting TRBD2. Trimming removed 6 bases from V and 7 bases from J; junction bases left unmatched: 5. Germline CDR1 and CDR2: ENHRY and SYGVKD. The CDR3 sequence is 13 residues long. CDR3 DNA sequence: TGTGCCATCAGGGCGACTAGCGAGAATGAGCAGTTCTTC. It is translated as CAIRATSENEQFF.